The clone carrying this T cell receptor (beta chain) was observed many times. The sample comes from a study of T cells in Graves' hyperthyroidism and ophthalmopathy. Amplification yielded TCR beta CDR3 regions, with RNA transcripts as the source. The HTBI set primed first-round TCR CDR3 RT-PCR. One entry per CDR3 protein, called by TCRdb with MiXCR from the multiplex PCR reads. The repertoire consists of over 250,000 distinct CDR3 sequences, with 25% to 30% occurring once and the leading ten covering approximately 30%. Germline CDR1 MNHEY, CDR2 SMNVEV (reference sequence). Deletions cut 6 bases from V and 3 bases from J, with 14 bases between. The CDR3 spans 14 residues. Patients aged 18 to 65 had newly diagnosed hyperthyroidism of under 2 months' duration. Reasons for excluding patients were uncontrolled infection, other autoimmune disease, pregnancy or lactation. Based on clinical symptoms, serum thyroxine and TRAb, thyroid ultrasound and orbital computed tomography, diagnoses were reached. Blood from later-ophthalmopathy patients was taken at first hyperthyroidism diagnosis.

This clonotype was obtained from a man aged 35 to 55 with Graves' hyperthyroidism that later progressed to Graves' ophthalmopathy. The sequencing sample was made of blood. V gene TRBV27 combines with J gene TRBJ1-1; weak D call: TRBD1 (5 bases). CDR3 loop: CASSPGTSYTEAFF. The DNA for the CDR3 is TGTGCCAGCAGCCCCGGGACGTCGTACACTGAAGCTTTCTTT.